Listed here are 19 T cell receptor beta chains from one sample, sequenced in a study of radiation and T cells in renal cell carcinoma. Time point in this sample: blood 2 weeks post-SBRT. Treatment denoted: 15 Gy SBRT to primary tumor, nephrectomy 4 weeks later. Profiled with immunoSEQ multiplex PCR; TCRdb holds only in-frame clones, not every one. The sample yields roughly 130,000 clones, 81% seen once. Specimen: blood, collected from a patient whose treatment included radiotherapy and nephrectomy. These receptors were obtained from a woman aged 55-70 years with renal cell carcinoma.

The rearrangement joins TRBV7-8 to TRBJ2-1, with TRBD1 matching over 8 bases. The J segment lost 7 bases and the V segment lost 4 bases, leaving 6 bases of the junction unmatched. The CDR3 spans 14 residues. Germline CDR1 SGHVS, CDR2 FQNEAQ. CDR3 sequence reads: CASSSRTGWNEQFF. CDR3 DNA sequence: TGTGCCAGCAGCTCGAGGACAGGGTGGAATGAGCAGTTCTTC.

The V and J genes are TRBV27 and TRBJ1-2; D remains unclear. The V end lost 5 bases, the J end lost 0 bases, and 13 bases lay between the germline ends. CDR3 length: 15 residues. CDR1 and CDR2 from the germline V gene are MNHEY and SMNVEV (reference sequence). CDR3 sequence: CASSRSTEANYGYTF. The CDR3 nucleotides are TGTGCCAGCAGTAGGTCAACAGAAGCTAACTATGGCTACACCTTC.

This clone showed up just once. This chain connects TRBV2 to TRBJ1-3; the D gene is possibly TRBD1 (5 bases). Looked up from germline, CDR1 is SNHLY and CDR2 is FYNNEI. V was cut by 1 base and J by 2 bases, with 9 bases left in between. The CDR3 covers 15 residues. The DNA for the CDR3 is TGTGCCAGCAGTGAAGAGGGGATGACTGGAAACACCATATATTTT. Protein product: CASSEEGMTGNTIYF.

V gene TRBV6-1 combines with J gene TRBJ1-1; the D is unclear. Trimming stripped 7 bases from V and 4 bases from J, with 16 bases between. The CDR3 runs to 14 residues. The germline V gene encodes CDR1 MNHNS and CDR2 SASEGT. The CDR3 DNA is TGTGCCAGCACCGAGGGAGGGAAGCGCACTGAAGCTTTCTTT. Its translation is CASTEGGKRTEAFF.

This chain links TRBV28 with TRBJ2-3; 7 bases line up with TRBD1. Germline CDR1 and CDR2: MDHEN and SYDVKM. V shed 6 bases and J 1 base; nucleotides not matched to a gene: 7. The CDR3 loop spans 15 amino acids. The CDR3 loop is CASRPQGDGTDTQYF. The CDR3 DNA reads as TGTGCCAGCAGACCTCAGGGGGACGGCACAGATACGCAGTATTTT. Combining the CDR3 with reference TRBV28 and TRBJ2-3 gives the whole variable domain DVKVTQSSRYLVKRTGEKVFLECVQDMDHENMFWYRQDPGLGLRLIYFSYDVKMKEKGDIPEGYSVSREKKERFSLILESASTNQTSMYLCASRPQGDGTDTQYFGPGTRLTVL.

The gene calls are TRBV6-6 and TRBJ2-3; no firm D call. Germline CDR1 MNHNY, CDR2 SVGAGI (reference sequence). This CDR3 has 14 residues. Trimming removed 4 bases from V and 1 base from J, with 9 bases in between. The CDR3 nucleotides are TGTGCCAGCAGTTCGTCGACTCGCACAGATACGCAGTATTTT. It translates to CASSSSTRTDTQYF.

The table lists this clone with a few counts. V is TRBV27 and J is TRBJ1-2; 8 nucleotides line up with TRBD1. The CDR3 sequence is 14 residues long. The junction had 7 bases not matched to a gene; V was cut back by 3 bases and J by 7 bases. CDR1 and CDR2 (germline): MNHEY, SMNVEV (reference sequence). The CDR3 region is CASSLVGQGIGYTF. The CDR3 DNA sequence: TGTGCCAGCAGTTTGGTAGGACAGGGAATTGGCTACACCTTC.

The J gene is TRBJ2-7, the V gene TRBV30; 7 positions match TRBD2. The CDR3 spans 13 residues. Germline V CDR1 and CDR2: GTSNPN, SVGIG (reference sequence). Germline trimming cut 3 bases from V and 3 bases from J; bases unmatched to any gene: 5. CDR3 region: CAWRTGGHYEQYF. CDR3 coding DNA: TGTGCCTGGAGGACGGGAGGCCACTACGAGCAGTACTTC.

The chain uses TRBV18 and TRBJ2-5; no clear D. Trimming took 2 bases from V and 5 from J, leaving 9 bases between them. Germline loops: CDR1 KGHSH, CDR2 LQKENI. The length of the CDR3 is 13 residues. CDR3 sequence (DNA): TGTGCCAGCTCACCAGGGTTTGAGGAGACCCAGTACTTC. Translation: CASSPGFEETQYF.

V is TRBV7-9 and J is TRBJ2-1, with 8 bases aligning to TRBD2. V lost 2 bases and J lost 6; bases outside the gene matches: 6. CDR3 length: 15 amino acids. Germline CDR1 is SEHNR and CDR2 is FQNEAQ (reference sequence). DNA for the CDR3: TGTGCCAGCAGCTTATTGTCTACTAGCGGCAATGAGCAGTTCTTC. This sequence encodes CASSLLSTSGNEQFF.

This rearrangement joins TRBV5-1 to TRBJ1-2; TRBD1 matches at 9 bases. Looked up from germline, CDR1 is SGHRS and CDR2 is YFSETQ. J was trimmed by 8 bases and V by 4 bases; bases with no gene match: 6. The CDR3 is 13 residues long. Written as DNA, the CDR3 is TGCGCCAGCAGCCCGGGACAGGGTAAAGGCTACACCTTC. Protein: CASSPGQGKGYTF. Full variable domain (remainder filled in from reference TRBV5-1 and TRBJ1-2): KAGVTQTPRYLIKTRGQQVTLSCSPISGHRSVSWYQQTPGQGLQFLFEYFSETQRNKGNFPGRFSGRQFSNSRSEMNVSTLELGDSALYLCASSPGQGKGYTFGSGTRLTVV.

V gene TRBV5-6 combines with J gene TRBJ1-5, with a weak D call TRBD1 (6 bases). The CDR3 is 14 residues long. The germline V gene encodes CDR1 SGHDT and CDR2 YYEEEE. Trimming removed 6 bases at V and 1 base at J, with 11 bases between. The CDR3 here is CASTWGGSNQPQHF. In nucleotides, the CDR3 is TGTGCCAGCACCTGGGGGGGCAGCAATCAGCCCCAGCATTTT.

This sequence joins TRBV9 and TRBJ1-4; D is possibly TRBD1 (5 bases). V lost 0 bases to trimming and J lost 3 bases, with 15 bases between them. The CDR3 has 17 amino acids. Germline values: CDR1 SGDLS, CDR2 YYNGEE. The CDR3 loop reads CASSVGWGGGANEKLFF. The CDR3 nucleotides are TGTGCCAGCAGCGTAGGGTGGGGTGGGGGAGCTAATGAAAAACTGTTTTTT.

This clone turned up a few times. The gene calls are TRBV29-1 and TRBJ1-1; 9 nucleotides align to TRBD1. Trimming took 8 bases from V and 7 from J; bases not matched to a gene: 14. CDR3 size: 14 residues. Germline V gives CDR1 SQVTM, CDR2 ANQGSEA. The CDR3 DNA sequence: TGCAGCTTTCTATCCCGGGACAGGGCAATTGAAGCTTTCTTT. It codes for CSFLSRDRAIEAFF.

The V call is TRBV9, the J call TRBJ2-2, with no clear D. The CDR3 has 13 amino acids. The germline V gene has CDR1 SGDLS and CDR2 YYNGEE. V gave up 7 bases and J gave up 5 bases, with 12 bases separating them. The CDR3 sequence is CASDSSETGELFF. DNA for the CDR3: TGTGCCAGCGACTCTTCGGAAACCGGGGAGCTGTTTTTT.

The chain joins TRBV6-1 to TRBJ2-3; a possible D gene is TRBD1 (6 bases). V dropped 5 bases and J dropped 6 bases, with 6 bases sitting between them. There are 11 residues in the CDR3. The germline gives CDR1 MNHNS, CDR2 SASEGT. This chain's CDR3 is CASSRGDTQYF. The CDR3 DNA follows: TGTGCCAGCAGTAGGGGGGATACGCAGTATTTT.

The chain combines TRBV9 with TRBJ1-3, with 9 bases aligning to TRBD1. The length of the CDR3 is 18 residues. The germline gives CDR1 SGDLS, CDR2 YYNGEE. V lost 1 base and J lost 2; bases outside the gene matches: 10. The CDR3 sequence: CASSVSGGTGFAGNTIYF. CDR3 coding DNA: TGTGCCAGCAGCGTATCGGGAGGGACAGGGTTCGCTGGAAACACCATATATTTT.

The V call is TRBV14, the J call TRBJ1-2, with 8 bases matching TRBD1. The CDR3 runs to 16 residues. Trimming at V came to 0 bases and at J to 3 bases, leaving 6 bases not matched to a gene. The germline V gene encodes CDR1 SGHDN and CDR2 FVKESK. CDR3 nucleotide sequence: TGTGCCAGCAGCCAAGAGACAGGGGCAGTTTACTATGGCTACACCTTC. Its translation: CASSQETGAVYYGYTF.

The genes are TRBV4-1 and TRBJ1-1; D is unclear. V lost 1 base and J lost 1, with 10 bases in between. Germline lookup yields CDR1 MGHRA and CDR2 YSYEKL. The CDR3 is 15 residues long. The CDR3 spells CASSQATGKNTEAFF. As DNA, the CDR3 is TGCGCCAGCAGCCAAGCCACCGGGAAGAACACTGAAGCTTTCTTT.